This T cell receptor (beta chain) is drawn from a study of T cell repertoires in cytomegalovirus infection. The overall study: Indications came from public TCR beta signatures; they pointed to CMV infection and to a matching HLA type. Study results and limitations: Cumulative public TCR beta family frequency identified carriers of CMV plus the relevant HLA.

Germline V gene lookup returns CDR1 SGHVT and CDR2 SQSDAQ. The CDR3 length is 13 residues. Trimming pared 5 bases from V and 9 bases from J, leaving 16 bases between. For this clonotype: Its target is not known.

Each CDR3 protein gets one entry after TCRdb re-called the reads with MiXCR. The sample includes about 330,000 distinct CDR3 sequences, about 35% of them seen just once. This material consisted of cultured PBMCs, taken from culture after CMV antigen stimulation. This clonotype was obtained from a human donor in good health (CMV status not recorded). Some clones in this sample may be carry-over from other donors' samples. The chain has TRBV7-4 and TRBJ1-1; no clear D. Here the CDR3 reads CASSRGVSRKAFF. CDR3 sequence (DNA): TGTGCCAGCAGCCGTGGAGTCTCCCGGAAAGCTTTCTTT.